This record looks at one T cell receptor beta chain sequence and its context. Its antigen remains unidentified. The sample is drawn from a study of glioma-infiltrating T cells. TCR alpha and beta CDR3 regions were amplified from RNA using iRepertoire nested multiplex PCR. Input was 100-400 ng of tissue mRNA or PBMC total RNA. TCRdb ran MiXCR on the multiplex PCR reads and lists one entry per CDR3 protein. The data contain 85,000 to 110,000 distinct CDR3 sequences, about 30% of them singletons. General observations from the study: Only very few CDR3 sequences appeared in both tissue and blood. Gliomas, especially low-grade, showed above-expected tissue-blood divergence; non-neoplastic patients showed below.

The germline gives CDR1 MNHEY, CDR2 SVGEGT. With 7 bases removed from V and 8 bases from J, the gap between germline ends came to 9 bases. The CDR3 consists of 11 residues. The TCR sequence derives from a human donor with low-grade glioma or glioblastoma, undergoing nonglioma brain surgery, or in good health (not recorded which). Sequences were obtained from glioma tissue, nonneoplastic brain tissue, or PBMCs (not recorded which). The genes are TRBV6-2 or TRBV6-3 and TRBJ2-1; D might be TRBD1 or TRBD2, each matching 5 bases. The CDR3 nucleotides read TGTGCCAGCACCGGGGCCTATGAGCAGTTCTTC. Residues: CASTGAYEQFF.